This TCR beta chain stems from a study of blood T cell repertoires in COVID-19. Measured with immunoSEQ multiplex PCR; TCRdb has only the in-frame clones, and not every one. Found here are roughly 240,000 clones, roughly 86% of them singletons; the top ten hold around 1.7%. Trimming cost V 5 bases and J 4 bases; bases outside gene matches: 13. This CDR3 region has 16 residues. Germline CDR1 and CDR2: LGHNA and YNFKEQ. This chain uses TRBV4-2 with TRBJ2-5, with 7 bases lining up with TRBD2. The sequenced sample was peripheral blood. The clonotype comes from a woman aged 55-75 years who had recovered from COVID-19. CDR3 sequence (DNA): TGTGCCAGCAGCTACCCTTGGGGCGGGGGACGAGAGACCCAGTACTTC. This gives the protein CASSYPWGGGRETQYF.